This T cell receptor beta chain originates from a study of cytomegalovirus exposure and HLA in healthy donors. Study-wide findings and caveats: Among the sequence variants, a highly shared cluster was likely an artifact of sequencing. Prediction of most subjects' HLA-A and HLA-B alleles by TCR beta sequences was reportedly accurate. Excluded were some V segments that proved indistinguishable, including TRBV6-2 and TRBV6-3.

Nominally healthy donors were sampled, though unrecorded immune exposures were likely. Remarks on this clone: The antigen remains unidentified.

The CDR3 extends over 17 amino acids. Germline trimming cut 2 bases from V and 4 bases from J; bases unmatched to any gene: 6. CDR1 SGHTA and CDR2 FQGNSA come from the germline V gene. PCR employed 60 Vbeta and 13 Jbeta primers. Profiled with immunoSEQ multiplex PCR; TCRdb holds only in-frame clones, not every one. The sample lists roughly 160,000 clones; about four fifths were seen once. This receptor was taken from a woman between 45 and 65 years old in good health and CMV-seropositive. The V gene is TRBV7-2, the J gene TRBJ2-2; 11 bases fit TRBD2. What was sequenced was PBMCs. In DNA form, the CDR3 reads TGTGCCAGCAGCTTATTAGCGGGGGGGCTCATCACCGGGGAGCTGTTTTTT. Protein sequence: CASSLLAGGLITGELFF.